This is a list of T cell receptor beta chains from one sample in a study of Tregs in tolerant kidney transplant recipients. No antigen is known for these receptors. Here immunoSEQ multiplex PCR was the method, and the copy in TCRdb shows in-frame clones only, minus some. The sample has more than 30,000 clones; roughly four fifths are singletons. Sample: Tregs from blood cultured with allogeneic cells. Source of these receptors: a human donor in good health. Each CDR3 is given with its conserved first and last residue. A D gene is named only where the DNA matches it firmly. Clone size is given for some rows only: seen once, a few or many times, or a class if the clone is expanded.

>-|few|TRBJ1-2|12|TRBV11-2
CASSRENYGYTF
TGTGCCAGCAGCCGAGAGAACTATGGCTACACCTTC
>TRBD2|-|TRBJ2-1|15|TRBV7-7
CASSIAGGSYNEQFF
TGTGCCAGCAGCATAGCGGGGGGCTCCTACAATGAGCAGTTCTTC
>-|-|TRBJ2-1|11|TRBV7-2
CASSQINEQFF
TGTGCCAGCAGCCAGATCAATGAGCAGTTCTTC
>-|-|TRBJ1-3|14|TRBV7-8
CASSRQSPGNTIYF
TGTGCCAGCAGCCGACAGTCTCCTGGAAACACCATATATTTT
>-|-|TRBJ2-7|18|TRBV27
CASSLWTDQGLPPHEQYF
TGTGCCAGCAGTTTATGGACCGACCAGGGACTTCCCCCCCACGAGCAGTACTTC
>TRBD1|-|TRBJ2-7|14|TRBV4-1
CASSQPLTGAKQYF
TGCGCCAGCAGCCAACCTCTGACAGGGGCCAAGCAGTACTTC
>-|-|TRBJ1-3|15|TRBV21-1
CASSLSPRPGNTIYF
TGTGCCAGCAGCCTGAGTCCCAGGCCCGGAAACACCATATATTTT
>-|-|TRBJ2-3|16|TRBV27
CASSSGPWVEQNTQYF
TGTGCCAGCAGTTCGGGTCCTTGGGTAGAACAAAATACGCAGTATTTT
>-|-|TRBJ2-5|13|TRBV29-1
CSALRGYQETQYF
TGCAGCGCCCTCCGCGGTTACCAAGAGACCCAGTACTTC
>-|-|TRBJ2-7|15|TRBV5-4
CASSSSAEGTGEQYF
TGTGCCAGCAGCTCCTCCGCCGAGGGGACGGGCGAGCAGTACTTC
>-|-|TRBJ1-5|14|TRBV7-2
CASSLGGVFQPQHF
TGTGCCAGCAGCTTAGGCGGGGTCTTCCAGCCCCAGCATTTT
>-|-|TRBJ2-3|13|TRBV6-6
CASSYLGVGTQYF
TGTGCCAGCAGTTACCTAGGGGTTGGTACGCAGTATTTT
>-|-|TRBJ2-7|15|TRBV5-1
CASSLGRGFGYEQYF
TGCGCCAGCAGCTTGGGCCGGGGTTTCGGGTACGAGCAGTACTTC
>-|few|TRBJ2-7|13|TRBV6-5
CASSYTDSYEQYF
TGTGCCAGCAGCTACACAGACTCCTACGAGCAGTACTTC
>TRBD1|-|TRBJ1-2|17|TRBV27
CASRPGTGGSANYGYTF
TGTGCCAGCAGACCCGGGACAGGGGGCTCGGCTAACTATGGCTACACCTTC
>-|-|TRBJ2-5|13|TRBV18
CASSPSGAETQYF
TGTGCCAGCTCACCATCCGGCGCCGAGACCCAGTACTTC
>-|-|TRBJ1-1|13|TRBV6-5
CASSYSLLGQAFF
TGTGCCAGCAGTTACAGTCTCTTGGGGCAGGCTTTCTTT
>-|-|TRBJ1-1|15|TRBV4-2
CASSQDRGGRFEAFF
TGTGCCAGCAGCCAAGATAGGGGCGGTAGGTTTGAAGCTTTCTTT
>-|medium-sized|TRBJ2-3|15|TRBV11-1
CASRRLSTSTDTQYF
TGTGCCAGCAGAAGGTTGAGCACTAGCACAGATACGCAGTATTTT
>TRBD1|-|TRBJ2-2|15|TRBV5-1
CASSPGQAWTGELFF
TGCGCCAGCAGCCCGGGACAGGCGTGGACCGGGGAGCTGTTTTTT
>-|-|TRBJ2-1|15|TRBV2
CASSPGRGPRGEQFF
TGTGCCAGCAGCCCGGGGCGGGGTCCAAGGGGTGAGCAGTTCTTC
>-|few|TRBJ1-1|13|TRBV7-8
CASSLPQDGGAFF
TGTGCCAGCAGCTTACCACAGGACGGTGGGGCTTTCTTT
>-|-|TRBJ1-1|13|TRBV5-1
CASSYQQGNLAFF
TGCGCCAGCAGCTACCAGCAGGGGAATTTGGCTTTCTTT
>-|few|TRBJ1-2|11|TRBV20-1
CSARADYGYTF
TGCAGTGCTAGAGCGGACTATGGCTACACCTTC
>-|-|TRBJ2-3|16|TRBV7-2
CASSSAVGGGTLTQYF
TGTGCCAGCAGCTCGGCGGTCGGGGGAGGAACGTTAACGCAGTATTTT
>-|-|TRBJ1-2|13|TRBV27
CASSFGRLDGYTF
TGTGCCAGCAGTTTTGGCAGACTCGACGGCTACACCTTC
>-|-|TRBJ1-2|14|TRBV27
CASSFGREGYGYTF
TGTGCCAGCAGCTTCGGAAGGGAAGGCTATGGCTACACCTTC
>-|once|TRBJ1-1|13|TRBV2
CASSFRRVPEAFF
TGTGCCAGCAGCTTCCGCAGGGTCCCTGAAGCTTTCTTT
>-|-|TRBJ1-1|14|TRBV4-2
CASSPGAMNTEAFF
TGTGCCAGCAGCCCAGGGGCCATGAACACTGAAGCTTTCTTT
>-|-|TRBJ2-2|13|TRBV5-4
CASSLQSAGELFF
TGTGCCAGCAGCCTCCAAAGTGCCGGGGAGCTGTTTTTT
>TRBD2|-|TRBJ2-1|19|TRBV19
CASTKLAGGSSSSYNEQFF
TGTGCCAGTACCAAACTAGCGGGAGGCTCTTCGAGCTCCTACAATGAGCAGTTCTTC
>-|once|TRBJ2-3|11|TRBV2
CASSVVPKWNF
TGTGCCAGCAGTGTTGTCCCTAAGTGGAATTTT
>TRBD2|-|TRBJ2-1|13|TRBV5-1
CASSLPSGNEQFF
TGCGCCAGCAGCTTGCCTAGCGGGAACGAGCAGTTCTTC
>-|-|TRBJ2-3|16|TRBV7-6
CASSQSTGIGTDTQYF
TGTGCCAGCAGCCAATCTACAGGGATCGGGACAGATACGCAGTATTTT
>TRBD1|-|TRBJ2-7|14|TRBV11-2
CASSSGQSTYEQYF
TGTGCCAGCAGCTCGGGACAGAGCACCTACGAGCAGTACTTC
>TRBD1|-|TRBJ2-2|14|TRBV2
CAQQLYRGTGELFF
TGTGCCCAGCAGTTATACAGGGGCACCGGGGAGCTGTTTTTT
>-|-|TRBJ2-7|18|TRBV7-2
CASSLVLGVGGESYEQYF
TGTGCCAGCAGCTTAGTGCTTGGGGTGGGGGGTGAATCCTACGAGCAGTACTTC
>-|-|TRBJ2-7|14|TRBV4-1
CASSQDRRDYEQYF
TGCGCCAGCAGCCAAGATCGGAGGGACTACGAGCAGTACTTC
>TRBD2|-|TRBJ2-1|16|TRBV7-3
CASSLIGGRAHNEQFF
TGTGCCAGCAGCTTAATTGGCGGGAGGGCCCATAATGAGCAGTTCTTC
>-|-|TRBJ1-2|12|TRBV28
CASSSVNYGYTF
TGTGCCAGCAGTTCAGTTAACTATGGCTACACCTTC
>-|-|TRBJ1-2|13|TRBV6-6
CASSYNPNYGYTF
TGTGCCAGCAGTTACAACCCGAATTATGGCTACACCTTC
>-|-|TRBJ2-7|16|TRBV14
CASSQGPGRGFFEQYF
TGTGCCAGCAGCCAAGGTCCAGGACGGGGGTTCTTCGAGCAGTACTTC
>-|once|TRBJ2-1|12|TRBV5-4
CASSSTSNEQFF
TGTGCCAGCAGTTCGACTAGTAATGAGCAGTTCTTC
>-|-|TRBJ1-5|15|TRBV2
CASSYDRLYVQPQHF
TGTGCCAGCAGTTATGACAGGTTATACGTGCAGCCCCAGCATTTT
>-|-|TRBJ2-5|11|TRBV29-1
CSGQAWGTQYF
TGCAGCGGACAGGCCTGGGGGACCCAGTACTTC
>-|-|TRBJ1-1|14|TRBV7-2
CASSLELGNTEAFF
TGTGCCAGCAGCTTAGAGTTAGGGAACACTGAAGCTTTCTTT
>-|-|TRBJ2-7|12|TRBV18
CASSPVSYEQYF
TGTGCCAGCTCACCTGTCTCCTACGAGCAGTACTTC
>TRBD2|-|TRBJ2-7|15|TRBV5-6
CASSLGLAGYYEQYF
TGTGCCAGCAGCCTGGGACTAGCGGGGTATTACGAGCAGTACTTC
>-|-|TRBJ1-4|17|TRBV19
CASSTLTGRATNEKLFF
TGTGCCAGTAGTACCCTCACAGGGAGGGCCACTAATGAAAAACTGTTTTTT
>-|medium-sized|TRBJ2-2|14|TRBV9
CASSVLGYTGELFF
TGTGCCAGCAGCGTCCTCGGCTACACCGGGGAGCTGTTTTTT